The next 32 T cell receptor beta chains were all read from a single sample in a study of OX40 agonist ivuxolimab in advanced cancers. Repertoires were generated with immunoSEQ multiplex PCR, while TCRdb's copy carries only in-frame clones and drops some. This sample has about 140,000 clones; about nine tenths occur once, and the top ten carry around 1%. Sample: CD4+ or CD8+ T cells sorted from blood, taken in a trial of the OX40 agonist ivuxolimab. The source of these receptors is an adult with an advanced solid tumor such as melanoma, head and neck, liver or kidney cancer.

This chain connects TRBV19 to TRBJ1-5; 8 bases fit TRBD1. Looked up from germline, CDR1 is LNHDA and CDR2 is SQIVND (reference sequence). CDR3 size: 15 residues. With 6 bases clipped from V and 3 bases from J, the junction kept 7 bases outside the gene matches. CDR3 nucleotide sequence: TGTGCCAGTAGGGCAGCGGACAGGGCCAATCAGCCCCAGCATTTT. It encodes CASRAADRANQPQHF.

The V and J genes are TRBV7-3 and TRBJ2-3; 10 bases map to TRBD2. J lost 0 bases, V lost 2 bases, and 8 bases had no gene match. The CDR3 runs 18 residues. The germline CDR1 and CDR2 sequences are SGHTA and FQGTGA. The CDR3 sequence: CASSLGSSSGGSTDTQYF. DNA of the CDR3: TGTGCCAGCAGCTTAGGTTCGTCTAGCGGGGGAAGCACAGATACGCAGTATTTT.

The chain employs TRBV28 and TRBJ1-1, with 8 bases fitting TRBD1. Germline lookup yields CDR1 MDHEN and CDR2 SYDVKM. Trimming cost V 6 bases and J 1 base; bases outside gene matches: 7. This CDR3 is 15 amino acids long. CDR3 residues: CASSYAGTGNTEAFF. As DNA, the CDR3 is TGTGCCAGCAGCTACGCCGGGACAGGGAACACTGAAGCTTTCTTT.

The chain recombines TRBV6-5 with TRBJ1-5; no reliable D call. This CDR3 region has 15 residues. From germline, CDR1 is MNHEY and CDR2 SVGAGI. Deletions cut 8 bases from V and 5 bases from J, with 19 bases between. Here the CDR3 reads CASALASGMDQPQHF. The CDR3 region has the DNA TGTGCCAGCGCCCTAGCTTCGGGGATGGATCAGCCCCAGCATTTT.

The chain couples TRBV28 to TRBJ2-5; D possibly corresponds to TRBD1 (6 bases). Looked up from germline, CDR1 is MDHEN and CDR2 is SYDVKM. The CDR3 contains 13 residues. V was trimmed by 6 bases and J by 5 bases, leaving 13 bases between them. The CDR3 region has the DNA TGTGCCAGCAGGGGGCAGGGGATCGAGACCCAGTACTTC. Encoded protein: CASRGQGIETQYF.

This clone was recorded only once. CDR3 in DNA: TGTGCCAGCAGTGAATGGCTAGCGGGAGGAAATACGCAGTATTTT. This translates into CASSEWLAGGNTQYF. The J gene is TRBJ2-3, the V gene TRBV2; TRBD2 agrees at 11 bases. Germline-derived CDR1 and CDR2 are SNHLY and FYNNEI. CDR3 size: 15 residues. J was trimmed by 7 bases and V by 2 bases; bases with no gene match: 5.

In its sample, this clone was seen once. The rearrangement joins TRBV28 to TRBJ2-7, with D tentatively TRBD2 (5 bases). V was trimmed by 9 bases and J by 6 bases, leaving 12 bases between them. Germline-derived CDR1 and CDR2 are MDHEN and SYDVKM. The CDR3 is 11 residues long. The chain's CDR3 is CASKAVIEQYF. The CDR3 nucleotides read TGTGCCAGTAAAGCGGTGATCGAGCAGTACTTC.

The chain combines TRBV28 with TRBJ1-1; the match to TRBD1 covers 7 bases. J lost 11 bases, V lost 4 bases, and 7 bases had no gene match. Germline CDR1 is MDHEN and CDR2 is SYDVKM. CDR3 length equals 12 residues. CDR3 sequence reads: CASSSDRLTAFF. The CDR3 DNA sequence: TGTGCCAGCAGTTCGGACAGGTTAACGGCTTTCTTT. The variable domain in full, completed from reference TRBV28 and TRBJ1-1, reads DVKVTQSSRYLVKRTGEKVFLECVQDMDHENMFWYRQDPGLGLRLIYFSYDVKMKEKGDIPEGYSVSREKKERFSLILESASTNQTSMYLCASSSDRLTAFFGQGTRLTVV.

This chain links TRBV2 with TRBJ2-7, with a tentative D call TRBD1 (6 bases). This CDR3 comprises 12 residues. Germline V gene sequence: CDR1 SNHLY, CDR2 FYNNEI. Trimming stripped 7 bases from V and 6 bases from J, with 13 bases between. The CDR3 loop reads CASTTGFGEQYF. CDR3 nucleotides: TGTGCCAGCACTACAGGGTTCGGCGAGCAGTACTTC.

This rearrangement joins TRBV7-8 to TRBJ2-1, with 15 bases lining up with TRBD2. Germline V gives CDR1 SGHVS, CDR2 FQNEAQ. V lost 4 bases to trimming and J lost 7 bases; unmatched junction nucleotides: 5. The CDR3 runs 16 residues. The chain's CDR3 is CASSSGTSGRLNEQFF. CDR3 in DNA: TGTGCCAGCAGCTCCGGGACTAGCGGGAGGTTAAATGAGCAGTTCTTC.

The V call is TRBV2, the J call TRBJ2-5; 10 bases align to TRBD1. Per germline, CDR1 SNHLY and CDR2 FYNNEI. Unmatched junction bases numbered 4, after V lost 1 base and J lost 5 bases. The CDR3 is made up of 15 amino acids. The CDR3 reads CASSEVTGGFETQYF. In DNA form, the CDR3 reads TGTGCCAGCAGTGAAGTGACAGGGGGCTTCGAGACCCAGTACTTC.

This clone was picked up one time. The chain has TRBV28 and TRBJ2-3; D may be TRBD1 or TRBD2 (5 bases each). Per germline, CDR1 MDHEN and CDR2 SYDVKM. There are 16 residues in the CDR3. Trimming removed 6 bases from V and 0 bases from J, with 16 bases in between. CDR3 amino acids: CASRTSGTVSTDTQYF. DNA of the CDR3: TGTGCCAGCAGAACTTCAGGGACGGTGAGCACAGATACGCAGTATTTT.

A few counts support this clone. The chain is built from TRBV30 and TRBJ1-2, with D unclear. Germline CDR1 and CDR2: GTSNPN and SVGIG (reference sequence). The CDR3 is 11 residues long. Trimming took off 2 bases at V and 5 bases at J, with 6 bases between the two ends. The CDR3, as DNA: TGTGCCTGGAGTCTGGGGTATGGCTACACCTTC. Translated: CAWSLGYGYTF.

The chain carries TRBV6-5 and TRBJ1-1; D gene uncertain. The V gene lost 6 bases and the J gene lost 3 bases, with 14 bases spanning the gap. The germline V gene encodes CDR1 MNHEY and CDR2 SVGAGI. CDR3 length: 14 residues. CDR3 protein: CASRNDRRDTEAFF. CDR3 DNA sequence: TGTGCCAGCAGAAACGACCGGAGGGACACTGAAGCTTTCTTT.

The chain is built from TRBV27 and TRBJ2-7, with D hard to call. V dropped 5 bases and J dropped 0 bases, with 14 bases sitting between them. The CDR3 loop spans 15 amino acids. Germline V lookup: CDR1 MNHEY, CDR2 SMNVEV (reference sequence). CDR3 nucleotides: TGTGCCAGCAGTCCCTATTCGCGCAACTCCTACGAGCAGTACTTC. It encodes CASSPYSRNSYEQYF.

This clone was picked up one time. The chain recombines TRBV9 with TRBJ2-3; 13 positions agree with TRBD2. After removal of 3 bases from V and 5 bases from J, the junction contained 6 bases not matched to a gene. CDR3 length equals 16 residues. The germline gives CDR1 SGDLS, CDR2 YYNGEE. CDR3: CASSDGLAGVIDTQYF. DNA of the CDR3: TGTGCCAGCAGCGATGGACTAGCGGGAGTCATAGATACGCAGTATTTT.

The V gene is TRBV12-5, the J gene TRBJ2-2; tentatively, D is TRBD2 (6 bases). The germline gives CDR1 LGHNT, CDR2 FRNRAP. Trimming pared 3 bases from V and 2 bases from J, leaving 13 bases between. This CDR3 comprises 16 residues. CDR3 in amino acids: CASGFGGGTNTGELFF. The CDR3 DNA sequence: TGTGCTAGTGGTTTTGGAGGCGGGACCAACACCGGGGAGCTGTTTTTT.

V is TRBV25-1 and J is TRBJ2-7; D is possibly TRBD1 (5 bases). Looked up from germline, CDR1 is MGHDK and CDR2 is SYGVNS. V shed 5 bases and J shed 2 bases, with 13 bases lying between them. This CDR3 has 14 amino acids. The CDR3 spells CASSIQGKPYEQYF. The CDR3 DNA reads TGTGCCAGCAGTATTCAGGGTAAGCCCTACGAGCAGTACTTC.

As DNA, the CDR3 is TGTGCCAACAAACGAGCGGGGAACACCGGGGAGCTGTTTTTT. Protein sequence: CANKRAGNTGELFF. V gene TRBV28 combines with J gene TRBJ2-2; D is possibly TRBD2 (6 bases). V lost 10 bases and J 1 base, leaving 13 bases between the germline ends. Per germline, CDR1 MDHEN and CDR2 SYDVKM. The CDR3 totals 14 residues.

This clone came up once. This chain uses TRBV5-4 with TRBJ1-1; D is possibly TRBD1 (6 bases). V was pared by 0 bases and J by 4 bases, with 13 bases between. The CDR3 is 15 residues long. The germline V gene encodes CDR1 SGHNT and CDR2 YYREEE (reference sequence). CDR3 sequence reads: CASSLVGGGPTEAFF. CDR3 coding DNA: TGTGCCAGCAGCTTGGTCGGGGGCGGTCCCACTGAAGCTTTCTTT.

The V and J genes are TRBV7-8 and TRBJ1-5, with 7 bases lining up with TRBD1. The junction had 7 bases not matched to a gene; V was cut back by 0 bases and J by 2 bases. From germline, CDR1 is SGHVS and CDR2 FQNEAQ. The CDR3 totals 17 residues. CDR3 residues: CASSLAAGGVGNQPQHF. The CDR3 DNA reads TGTGCCAGCAGCTTAGCGGCAGGGGGAGTAGGCAATCAGCCCCAGCATTTT.

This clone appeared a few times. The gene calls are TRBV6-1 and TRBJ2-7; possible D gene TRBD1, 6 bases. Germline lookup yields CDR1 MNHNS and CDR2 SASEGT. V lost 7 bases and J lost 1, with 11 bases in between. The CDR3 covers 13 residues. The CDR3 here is CASTQTGSYEQYF. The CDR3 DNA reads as TGTGCCAGCACCCAAACAGGGTCCTACGAGCAGTACTTC.

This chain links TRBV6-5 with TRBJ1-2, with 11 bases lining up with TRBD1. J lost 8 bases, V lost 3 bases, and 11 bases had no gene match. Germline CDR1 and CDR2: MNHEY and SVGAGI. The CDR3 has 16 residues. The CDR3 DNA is TGTGCCAGCAGTTATTACGTACCGGGACAGGGGGAAGGCTACACCTTC. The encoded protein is CASSYYVPGQGEGYTF.

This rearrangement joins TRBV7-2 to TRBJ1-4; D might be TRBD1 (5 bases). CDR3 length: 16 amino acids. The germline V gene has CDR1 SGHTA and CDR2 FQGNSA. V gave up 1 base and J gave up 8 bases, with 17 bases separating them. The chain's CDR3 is CASSLGGPLAGEKLFF. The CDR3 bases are TGTGCCAGCAGCTTAGGGGGACCCTTAGCAGGGGAAAAACTGTTTTTT.

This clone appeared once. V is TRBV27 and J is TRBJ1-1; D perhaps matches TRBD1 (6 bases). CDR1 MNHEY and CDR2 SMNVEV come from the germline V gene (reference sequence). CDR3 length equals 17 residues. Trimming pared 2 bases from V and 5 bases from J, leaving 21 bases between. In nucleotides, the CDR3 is TGTGCCAGCAGTTTAGAGAGCAGGGGAGTCAGTAGGACTGAAGCTTTCTTT. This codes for CASSLESRGVSRTEAFF.

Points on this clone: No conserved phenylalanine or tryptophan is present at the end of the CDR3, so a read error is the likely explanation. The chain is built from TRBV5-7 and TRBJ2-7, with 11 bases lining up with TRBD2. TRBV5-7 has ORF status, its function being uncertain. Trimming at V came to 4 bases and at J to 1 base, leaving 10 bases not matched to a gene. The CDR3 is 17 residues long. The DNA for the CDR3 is TGTGCCAGCAGCCCACTAGCGGGAGAAAACCCTTCCTACGAGCAGTACCTC. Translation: CASSPLAGENPSYEQYL.

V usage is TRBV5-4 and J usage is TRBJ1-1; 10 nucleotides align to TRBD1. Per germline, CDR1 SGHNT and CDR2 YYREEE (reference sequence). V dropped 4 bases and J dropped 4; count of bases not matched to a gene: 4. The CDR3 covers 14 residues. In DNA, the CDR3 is TGTGCCAGCAGCCTGGACAGGGGGTCCACTGAAGCTTTCTTT. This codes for CASSLDRGSTEAFF.

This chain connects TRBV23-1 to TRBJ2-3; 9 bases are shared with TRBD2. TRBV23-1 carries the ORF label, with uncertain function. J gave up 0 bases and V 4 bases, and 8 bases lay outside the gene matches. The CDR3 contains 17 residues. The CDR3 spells CASSLASGRTSTDTQYF. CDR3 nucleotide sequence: TGCGCCAGCAGTCTGGCCAGCGGGAGGACCAGCACAGATACGCAGTATTTT.

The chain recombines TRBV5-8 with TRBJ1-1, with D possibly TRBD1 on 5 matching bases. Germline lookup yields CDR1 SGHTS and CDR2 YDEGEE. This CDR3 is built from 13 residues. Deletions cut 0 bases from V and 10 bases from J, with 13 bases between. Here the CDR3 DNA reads TGTGCCAGCAGCTTGGGTCGGGGACCGGTAGCTTTCTTT. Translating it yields CASSLGRGPVAFF.

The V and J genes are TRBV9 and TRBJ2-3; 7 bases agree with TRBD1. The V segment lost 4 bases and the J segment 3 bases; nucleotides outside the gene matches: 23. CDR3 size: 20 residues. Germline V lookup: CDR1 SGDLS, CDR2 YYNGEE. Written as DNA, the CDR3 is TGTGCCAGCAGCCCCAGGGCGAGGAGATCCGGGACAGCACCTACAGATACGCAGTATTTT. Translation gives CASSPRARRSGTAPTDTQYF. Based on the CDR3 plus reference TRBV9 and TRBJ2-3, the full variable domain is DSGVTQTPKHLITATGQRVTLRCSPRSGDLSVYWYQQSLDQGLQFLIQYYNGEERAKGNILERFSAQQFPDLHSELNLSSLELGDSALYFCASSPRARRSGTAPTDTQYFGPGTRLTVL.

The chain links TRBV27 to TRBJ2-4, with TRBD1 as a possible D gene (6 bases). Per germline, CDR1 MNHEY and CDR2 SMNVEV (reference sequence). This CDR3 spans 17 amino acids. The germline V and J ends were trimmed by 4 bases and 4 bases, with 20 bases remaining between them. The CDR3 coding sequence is TGTGCCAGCAGTTCATATCGCGGACCACAGGGTAAAAACATTCAGTACTTC. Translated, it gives CASSSYRGPQGKNIQYF.

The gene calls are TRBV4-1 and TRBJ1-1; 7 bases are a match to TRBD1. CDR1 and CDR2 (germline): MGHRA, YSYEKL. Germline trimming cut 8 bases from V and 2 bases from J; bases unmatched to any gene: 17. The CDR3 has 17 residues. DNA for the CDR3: TGCGCCAGCCGCGCTATCGGACAGGCGAGGCGAAACACTGAAGCTTTCTTT. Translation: CASRAIGQARRNTEAFF.